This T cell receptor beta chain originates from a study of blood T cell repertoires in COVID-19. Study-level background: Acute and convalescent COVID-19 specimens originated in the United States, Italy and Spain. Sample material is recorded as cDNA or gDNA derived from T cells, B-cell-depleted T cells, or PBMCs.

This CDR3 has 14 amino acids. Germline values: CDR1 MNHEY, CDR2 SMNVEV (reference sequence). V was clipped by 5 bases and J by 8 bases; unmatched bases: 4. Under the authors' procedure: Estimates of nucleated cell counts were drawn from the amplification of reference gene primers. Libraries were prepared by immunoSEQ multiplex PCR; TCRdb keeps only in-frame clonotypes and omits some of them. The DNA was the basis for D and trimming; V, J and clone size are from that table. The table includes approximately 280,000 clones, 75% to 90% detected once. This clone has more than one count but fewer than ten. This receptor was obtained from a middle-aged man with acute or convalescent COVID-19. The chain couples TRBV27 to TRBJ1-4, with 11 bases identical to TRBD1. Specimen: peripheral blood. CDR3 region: CASSVGQGDEKLFF. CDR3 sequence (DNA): TGTGCCAGCAGTGTGGGACAGGGGGACGAAAAACTGTTTTTT.